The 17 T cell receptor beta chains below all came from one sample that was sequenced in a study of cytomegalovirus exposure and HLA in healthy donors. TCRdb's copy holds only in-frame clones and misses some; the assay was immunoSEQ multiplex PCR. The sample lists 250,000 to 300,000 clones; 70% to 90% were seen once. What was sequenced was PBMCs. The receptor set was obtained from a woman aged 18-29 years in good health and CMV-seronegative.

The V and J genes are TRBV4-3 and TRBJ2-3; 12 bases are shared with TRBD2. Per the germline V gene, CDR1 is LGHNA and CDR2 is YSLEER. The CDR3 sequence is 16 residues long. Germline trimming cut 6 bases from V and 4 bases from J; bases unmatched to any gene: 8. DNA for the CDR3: TGCGCCAGCAGTCCTAGCGGGGGGGCCTTGGCAGATACGCAGTATTTT. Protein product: CASSPSGGALADTQYF.

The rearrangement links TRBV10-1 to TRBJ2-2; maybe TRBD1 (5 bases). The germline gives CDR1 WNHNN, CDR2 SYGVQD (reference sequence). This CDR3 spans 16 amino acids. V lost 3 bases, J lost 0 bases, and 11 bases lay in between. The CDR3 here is CASSDWGRTNTGELFF. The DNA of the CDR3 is TGCGCCAGCAGTGACTGGGGCAGAACGAACACCGGGGAGCTGTTTTTT.

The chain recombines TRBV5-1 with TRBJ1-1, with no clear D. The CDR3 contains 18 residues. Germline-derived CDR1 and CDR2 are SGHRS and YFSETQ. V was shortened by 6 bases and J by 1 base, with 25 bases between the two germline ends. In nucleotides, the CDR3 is TGCGCCAGCACCCTACGGGGTGACATAGCAATCACGAACACTGAAGCTTTCTTT. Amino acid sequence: CASTLRGDIAITNTEAFF.

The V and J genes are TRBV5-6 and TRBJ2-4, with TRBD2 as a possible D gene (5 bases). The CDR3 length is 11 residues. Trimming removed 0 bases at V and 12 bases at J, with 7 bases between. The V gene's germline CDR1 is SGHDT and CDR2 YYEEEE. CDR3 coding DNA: TGTGCCAGCAGCTTGGGGACTCGTCAGTACTTC. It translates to CASSLGTRQYF.

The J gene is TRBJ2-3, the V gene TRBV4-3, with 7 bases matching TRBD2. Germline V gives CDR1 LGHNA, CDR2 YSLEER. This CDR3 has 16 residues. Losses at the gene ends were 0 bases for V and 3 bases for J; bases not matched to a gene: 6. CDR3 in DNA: TGCGCCAGCAGCCAAGAAAGGTGGGGGGGAACAGATACGCAGTATTTT. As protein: CASSQERWGGTDTQYF.

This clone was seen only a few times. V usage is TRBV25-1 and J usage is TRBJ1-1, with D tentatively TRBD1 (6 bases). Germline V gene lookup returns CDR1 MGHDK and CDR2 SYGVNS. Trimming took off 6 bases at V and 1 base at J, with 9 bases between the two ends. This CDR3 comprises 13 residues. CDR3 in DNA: TGTGCCAGCAGCCAGGGGAAGAACACTGAAGCTTTCTTT. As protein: CASSQGKNTEAFF.

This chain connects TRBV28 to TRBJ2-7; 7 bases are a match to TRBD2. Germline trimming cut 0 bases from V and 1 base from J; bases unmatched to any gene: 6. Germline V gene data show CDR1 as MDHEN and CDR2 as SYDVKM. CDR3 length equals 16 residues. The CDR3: CASSLWPLGGSYEQYF. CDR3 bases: TGTGCCAGCAGTTTATGGCCCCTCGGGGGGTCCTACGAGCAGTACTTC.

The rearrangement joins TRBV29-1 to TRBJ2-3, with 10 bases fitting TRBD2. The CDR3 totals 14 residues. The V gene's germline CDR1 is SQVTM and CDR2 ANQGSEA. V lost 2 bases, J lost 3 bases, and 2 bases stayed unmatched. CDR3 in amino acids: CSVEYSGGTDTQYF. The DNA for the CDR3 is TGCAGCGTTGAATATAGCGGGGGGACAGATACGCAGTATTTT.

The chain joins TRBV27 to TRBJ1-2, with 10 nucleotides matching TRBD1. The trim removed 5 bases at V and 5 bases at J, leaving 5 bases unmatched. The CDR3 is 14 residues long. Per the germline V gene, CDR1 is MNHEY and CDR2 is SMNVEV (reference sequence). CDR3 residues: CASSQTGGGYGYTF. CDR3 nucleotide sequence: TGTGCCAGCAGTCAGACAGGGGGCGGGTATGGCTACACCTTC.

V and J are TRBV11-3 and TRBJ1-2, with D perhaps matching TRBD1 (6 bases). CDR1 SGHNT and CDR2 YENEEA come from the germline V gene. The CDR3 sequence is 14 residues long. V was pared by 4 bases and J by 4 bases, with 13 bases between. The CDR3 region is CASSSQTGPYGYTF. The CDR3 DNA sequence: TGTGCCAGCAGCTCCCAGACAGGACCCTATGGCTACACCTTC.

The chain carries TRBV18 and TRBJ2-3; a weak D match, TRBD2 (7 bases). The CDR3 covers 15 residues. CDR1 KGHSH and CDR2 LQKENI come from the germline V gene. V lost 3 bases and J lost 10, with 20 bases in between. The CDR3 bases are TGTGCCAGCTCACCGAAGCGGGACACTCCTTCTCCGCAGTATTTT. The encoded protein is CASSPKRDTPSPQYF.

CDR3 DNA: TGTGCCACCAGCAGAGACGATCAGCCCCAGCATTTT. This sequence encodes CATSRDDQPQHF. The chain joins TRBV15 to TRBJ1-5; D not resolved. The CDR3 spans 12 residues. V was pared by 0 bases and J by 5 bases, with 2 bases between. Germline V gene lookup returns CDR1 LNHNV and CDR2 YYDKDF (reference sequence).

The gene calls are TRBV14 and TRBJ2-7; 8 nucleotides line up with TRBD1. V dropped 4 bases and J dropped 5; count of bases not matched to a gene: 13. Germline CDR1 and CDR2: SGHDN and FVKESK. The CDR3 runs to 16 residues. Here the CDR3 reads CASSLRGQGAYHEQYF. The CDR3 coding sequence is TGTGCCAGCAGCCTAAGGGGGCAGGGGGCTTATCACGAGCAGTACTTC.

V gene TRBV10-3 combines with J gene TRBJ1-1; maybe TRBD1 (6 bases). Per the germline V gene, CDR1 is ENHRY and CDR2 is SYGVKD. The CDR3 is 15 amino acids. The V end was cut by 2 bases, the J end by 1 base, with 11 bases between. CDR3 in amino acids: CAISEAQGRNTEAFF. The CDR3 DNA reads TGTGCCATCAGTGAGGCACAGGGTCGGAACACTGAAGCTTTCTTT.

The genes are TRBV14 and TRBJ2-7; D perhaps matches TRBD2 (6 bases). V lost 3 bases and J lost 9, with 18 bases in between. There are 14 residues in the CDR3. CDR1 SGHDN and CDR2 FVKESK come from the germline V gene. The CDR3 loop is CASSHAGQAAGQYF. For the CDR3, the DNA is TGTGCCAGCAGCCATGCGGGGCAGGCCGCGGGGCAGTACTTC.

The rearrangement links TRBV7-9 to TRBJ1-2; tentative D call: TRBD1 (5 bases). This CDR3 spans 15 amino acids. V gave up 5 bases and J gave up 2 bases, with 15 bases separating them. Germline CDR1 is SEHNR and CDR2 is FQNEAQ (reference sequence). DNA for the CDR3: TGTGCCAGCAGCCTTGGCGTGGCAGGGAACTATGGCTACACCTTC. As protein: CASSLGVAGNYGYTF.

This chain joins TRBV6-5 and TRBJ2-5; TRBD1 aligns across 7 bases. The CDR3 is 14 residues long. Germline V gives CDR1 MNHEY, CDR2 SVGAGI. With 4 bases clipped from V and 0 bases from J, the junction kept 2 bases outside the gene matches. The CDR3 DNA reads TGTGCCAGCAGTTCCGACAGGGACCAAGAGACCCAGTACTTC. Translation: CASSSDRDQETQYF.